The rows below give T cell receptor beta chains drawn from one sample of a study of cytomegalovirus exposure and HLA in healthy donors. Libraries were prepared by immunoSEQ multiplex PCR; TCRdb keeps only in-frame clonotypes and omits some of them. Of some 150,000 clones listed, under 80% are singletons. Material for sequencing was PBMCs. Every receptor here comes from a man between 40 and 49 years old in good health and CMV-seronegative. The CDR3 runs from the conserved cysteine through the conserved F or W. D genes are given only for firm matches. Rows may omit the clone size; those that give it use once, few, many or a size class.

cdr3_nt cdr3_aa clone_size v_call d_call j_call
TGTGCCACCTTGGGACCGCTAGCGGGACAGATAAACTACGAGCAGTACTTC CATLGPLAGQINYEQYF few TRBV7-9 TRBD2 TRBJ2-7
TGTGCCAGCAGCGGGATACGGACGGGGAGCACTGAAGCTTTCTTT CASSGIRTGSTEAFF - TRBV11-2 - TRBJ1-1
TGTGCCAGCAGCTCACGACTAGGCACCGGGGAGCTGTTTTTT CASSSRLGTGELFF once TRBV5-6 - TRBJ2-2
TGTGCCTGGAGTGAGTCCGTGGTAGGGAGGGAACTGTTTTTT CAWSESVVGRELFF - TRBV30 - TRBJ1-4
TGTGCCACCAGCAGAGGCCCCGGGCTAGCGATCACAGATACGCAGTATTTT CATSRGPGLAITDTQYF - TRBV15 - TRBJ2-3
TGCGCCAGCAGCTTGGATCCCCTCGGTGGCGGGAGTCCCTACGAGCAGTACTTC CASSLDPLGGGSPYEQYF - TRBV5-1 TRBD2 TRBJ2-7
TGTGCCAGCAGTTACTCGGAGACGGGGAACACTGAAGCTTTCTTT CASSYSETGNTEAFF - TRBV6-5 - TRBJ1-1
TGTGCCAGTAGTATCTCGGGGATTTCTGAAAAACTGTTTTTT CASSISGISEKLFF - TRBV19 - TRBJ1-4
TGTGCCAGCAGTTACGAACAGAAACCCTACGAGCAGTACTTC CASSYEQKPYEQYF once TRBV6-5 - TRBJ2-7
TGTGCCAGCAGCTTAGGACAGGGGGGGTATGGCTACACCTTC CASSLGQGGYGYTF - TRBV7-2 TRBD1 TRBJ1-2
TGTGCCGGCAGTCTTGAGGGCCCCGTGTATTTT CAGSLEGPVYF - TRBV2 - TRBJ2-3
TGTGCCAGCAGCTTAGTATCTGGGAGCTCCTACGAGCAGTACTTC CASSLVSGSSYEQYF - TRBV7-2 - TRBJ2-7
TGCGCCAGCAGCTTAGGGGTTGGTGGCTACACCTTC CASSLGVGGYTF few TRBV5-1 - TRBJ1-2
TGTGCCACCGGGACTAGCGGGTACGAGCAGTACTTC CATGTSGYEQYF - TRBV10-3 TRBD2 TRBJ2-7
TGTGCCAGCAGCTTAAGGGGCCCAGGGCAGGGAATGAACACTGAAGCTTTCTTT CASSLRGPGQGMNTEAFF - TRBV7-3 - TRBJ1-1
TGTGCCAGCACGGAAAACAGAAATAGCAATCAGCCCCAGCATTTT CASTENRNSNQPQHF - TRBV6-1 - TRBJ1-5
TGTGCCAGCAGCGTAGAAGGAGGGAATAATTCACCCCTCCACTTT CASSVEGGNNSPLHF - TRBV9 - TRBJ1-6
TGTGCCAGCATGGGTGAAGCGTCGGGCACCGGGGAGCTGTTTTTT CASMGEASGTGELFF - TRBV5-4 - TRBJ2-2
TGTGCCAGCACGGACAGGGTGTCTTCTGAAGCTTTCTTT CASTDRVSSEAFF few TRBV27 TRBD1 TRBJ1-1
TGTGCCAGCAGCCGGCCGGGACAGGGGGCTCGTACTGAAGCTTTCTTT CASSRPGQGARTEAFF - TRBV5-4 TRBD1 TRBJ1-1
TGCAGCGTGCCGGGACAGGGACACAATGAAGCTTTCTTT CSVPGQGHNEAFF few TRBV29-1 TRBD1 TRBJ1-1
TGTGCCAGCAGCGATGGGACAGGGGGCTACGAGCAGTACTTC CASSDGTGGYEQYF - TRBV21-1 - TRBJ2-7
TGTGCCTGGGGGACAGGGGTTCTCGGTAATTCACCCCTCCACTTT CAWGTGVLGNSPLHF - TRBV30 TRBD1 TRBJ1-6
TGTGCCAGCAGCGTAGTCGAACAGGGAGGGTCTTTCTTT CASSVVEQGGSFF few TRBV9 - TRBJ1-1
TGTGCCACTAGAAACACAGATACGCAGTATTTT CATRNTDTQYF once TRBV6-4 - TRBJ2-3
TGTGCCTGGAGTAGCATTCATAGCAATCAGCCCCAGCATTTT CAWSSIHSNQPQHF - TRBV30 - TRBJ1-5
TGTGCCAGCAAGACCGACAGCTCCTACGAGCAGTACTTC CASKTDSSYEQYF few TRBV6-1 - TRBJ2-7
TGTGCCAGCAGCTTAAACAGGGGAGGCTATGGCTACACCTTC CASSLNRGGYGYTF - TRBV11-2 TRBD1 TRBJ1-2
TGTGCCAGCAGGGGTACAGGGGGGCCCTACGAGCAGTACTTC CASRGTGGPYEQYF - TRBV28 TRBD1 TRBJ2-7
TGTGCCATTTCTACAAACTACAGGGAATTGAACACCGGGGAGCTGTTTTTT CAISTNYRELNTGELFF few TRBV10-3 - TRBJ2-2
TGTGCCAGCACACGGGGGGGTAATGAAAAACTGTTTTTT CASTRGGNEKLFF - TRBV7-2 - TRBJ1-4
TGTGCCAGCAGCCCGACAGGTTATAGCAATCAGCCCCAGCATTTT CASSPTGYSNQPQHF few TRBV9 - TRBJ1-5
TGTGCCAGCAGCGGCGCCGGGGGGATATACAATGAGCAGTTCTTC CASSGAGGIYNEQFF once TRBV7-8 TRBD2 TRBJ2-1
TGTGCCAGCAGCGTAGCGCCGGGACTAGCTCAAGAGACCCAGTACTTC CASSVAPGLAQETQYF - TRBV9 TRBD2 TRBJ2-5
TGTGCCAGCAGCCCCGGCTGGGACAGGAACGAGCAGTACTTC CASSPGWDRNEQYF - TRBV6-6 TRBD1 TRBJ2-7
TGCGCCAGCAGCACAAACTCGGAGGGTACGGGCTACACCTTC CASSTNSEGTGYTF - TRBV5-1 - TRBJ1-2
TGTGCCAGCAGCCCCGGACAGGGAGGCAATCAGCCCCAGCATTTT CASSPGQGGNQPQHF - TRBV7-2 TRBD1 TRBJ1-5
TGTGCCAGCAGCTTATGGGGAAGCGGGAGCGAGCAGTACTTC CASSLWGSGSEQYF medium-sized TRBV5-4 TRBD2 TRBJ2-7
TGCGCCAGCAGCGCACCGGGACAGGCTGCGGATACGCAGTATTTT CASSAPGQAADTQYF - TRBV5-1 TRBD1 TRBJ2-3
TGTGCCATCAGTCCCATGGGGGGAGAGACCCAGTACTTC CAISPMGGETQYF - TRBV10-3 - TRBJ2-5
TGTGCCTGGACCCGGGAGACAGATACGCAGTATTTT CAWTRETDTQYF - TRBV30 - TRBJ2-3
TGTGCCAGTAGTATAGAGAGAATCGGACAGCCGTCCTACAATGAGCAGTTCTTC CASSIERIGQPSYNEQFF - TRBV19 - TRBJ2-1
TGCGCCAGCAGTTTTGACACCCGTGGGTCCTACGAGCAGTACTTC CASSFDTRGSYEQYF - TRBV5-1 - TRBJ2-7
TGTGCCAGTTTCACTGGTAGCGGGGGGGTCGGCGGGGAGCTGTTTTTT CASFTGSGGVGGELFF few TRBV7-6 TRBD2 TRBJ2-2
TGCGCCAGCAGCCAAGATCTGGAGGTCACCGGGGAGCTGTTTTTT CASSQDLEVTGELFF - TRBV4-3 - TRBJ2-2
TGTGCCAGCAGCTTGGGACTAGCGAGGAGCACAGATACGCAGTATTTT CASSLGLARSTDTQYF - TRBV11-2 TRBD2 TRBJ2-3
TGTGCTTGGACGGTCTCCGGGGGATTGTGGTTCTTC CAWTVSGGLWFF - TRBV30 - TRBJ2-1
TGTGCTAGTGGCCCAGACAGGGTGTCTCAGCCCCAGCATTTT CASGPDRVSQPQHF - TRBV12-5 TRBD1 TRBJ1-5
TGTGCCAGCAGCACGAGCGGGGTTGGGAATGAGCAGTTCTTC CASSTSGVGNEQFF few TRBV9 TRBD2 TRBJ2-1
TGTGCCAGCAGCTTATTGGGAGGCGGTTCCGGGGAGCTGTTTTTT CASSLLGGGSGELFF - TRBV7-3 - TRBJ2-2
TGTGCCAGCAGCGGTAGCGGGATAAATGAGCAGTTCTTC CASSGSGINEQFF - TRBV9 TRBD2 TRBJ2-1
TGTGCCAGCAGCGGGGCAGGACAGGCCATTCCCAGCGAGAAGTACTTC CASSGAGQAIPSEKYF - TRBV21-1 - TRBJ2-7
TGTGCCAGCAGTGTCCTAGCGGGCCCGTACGAGCAGTACTTC CASSVLAGPYEQYF - TRBV6-5 TRBD2 TRBJ2-7
TGTGCCAGCAGCTTGACAGGGGGCGCTGGGGCCAACGTCCTGACTTTC CASSLTGGAGANVLTF - TRBV7-2 TRBD1 TRBJ2-6